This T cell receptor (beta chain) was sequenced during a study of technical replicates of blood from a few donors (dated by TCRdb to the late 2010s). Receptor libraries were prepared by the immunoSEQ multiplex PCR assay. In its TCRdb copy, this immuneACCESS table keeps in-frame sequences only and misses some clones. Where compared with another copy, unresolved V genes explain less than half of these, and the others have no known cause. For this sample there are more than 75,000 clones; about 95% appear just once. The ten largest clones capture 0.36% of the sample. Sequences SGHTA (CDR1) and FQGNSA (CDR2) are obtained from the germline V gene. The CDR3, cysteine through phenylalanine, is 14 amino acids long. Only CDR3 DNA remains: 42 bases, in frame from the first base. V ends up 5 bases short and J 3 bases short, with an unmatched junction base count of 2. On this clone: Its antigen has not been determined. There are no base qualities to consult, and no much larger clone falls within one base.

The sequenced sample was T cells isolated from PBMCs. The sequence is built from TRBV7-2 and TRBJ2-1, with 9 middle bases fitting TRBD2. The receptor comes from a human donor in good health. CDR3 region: CASSRLADYNEQFF. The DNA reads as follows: TGTGCCAGCAGCAGACTAGCGGACTACAATGAGCAGTTCTTC.